The 17 T cell receptor beta chains given below trace back to one sample, sequenced in a study of T-cell reconstitution after alpha-beta-depleted transplantation in children. Unique molecular identifiers were built into the TCRbeta library. TCRdb redid the calling of the PCR reads with MiXCR, one entry per CDR3 protein. The data hold some 600,000 distinct CDR3 sequences, with 16% observed a single time. The material sequenced was PBMCs from the stem cell graft donor, taken from the stem cell graft. The receptors come from a human donor who donated a stem cell graft to a child with acute myeloid leukemia.

This clonotype was detected many times. The chain has TRBV6-1 and TRBJ1-2, with D perhaps matching TRBD1 (5 bases). With 8 bases removed from V and 4 bases from J, the gap between germline ends came to 14 bases. Germline CDR1 is MNHNS and CDR2 is SASEGT. The CDR3 contains 13 residues. The CDR3 nucleotides read TGTGCCAGCCGCGGAGGGGTGATCTATGGCTACACCTTC. Translation: CASRGGVIYGYTF.

This clonotype has at least ten counts. The chain uses TRBV20-1 and TRBJ1-6; TRBD1 aligns across 8 bases. The CDR3 loop spans 13 amino acids. The trim removed 6 bases at V and 13 bases at J, leaving 11 bases unmatched. Germline CDR1 is DFQATT and CDR2 is SNEGSKA (reference sequence). The CDR3 nucleotides read TGCAGTGCACAGGACAGGGACAATCTCCCCCTCCACTTT. It specifies CSAQDRDNLPLHF.

This chain joins TRBV6-5 and TRBJ1-5; TRBD1 might be the D (5 bases). Trimming shortened V by 10 bases and J by 3 bases, and 22 bases separated the two germline ends. The CDR3 consists of 16 residues. Germline CDR1 and CDR2: MNHEY and SVGAGI. The CDR3 loop is CATTVPGTGANQPQHF. Here the CDR3 DNA reads TGTGCCACCACGGTCCCCGGGACCGGGGCCAATCAGCCCCAGCATTTT.

The chain combines TRBV11-2 with TRBJ1-4; D ambiguous. The V end lost 5 bases, the J end lost 5 bases, and 18 bases lay between the germline ends. The CDR3 totals 16 residues. CDR1 and CDR2 from the germline V gene are SGHAT and FQNNGV. The CDR3 protein is CASSDENRRSNEKLFF. The CDR3 bases are TGTGCCAGCAGCGACGAAAACCGACGGTCCAATGAAAAACTGTTTTTT.

V is TRBV12-3 or TRBV12-4 and J is TRBJ2-7; D might be TRBD1 or TRBD2, each matching 5 bases. This CDR3 comprises 13 residues. V was cut by 3 bases and J by 3 bases, with 9 bases left in between. The chain's CDR3 is CASSFWGIYEQYF. CDR3 bases: TGTGCCAGCAGTTTCTGGGGGATCTACGAGCAGTACTTC.

This clonotype has ten or more counts. Written as DNA, the CDR3 is TGTGCCAGCAGACAGGGGGCTCCGCTGAAGTCACCCCTCCACTTT. This codes for CASRQGAPLKSPLHF. The rearrangement joins TRBV6-5 to TRBJ1-6; 9 positions agree with TRBD1. CDR1 is MNHEY and CDR2 is SVGAGI in the germline V gene. V lost 6 bases to trimming and J lost 10 bases; unmatched junction nucleotides: 10. This CDR3 is built from 15 residues.

This clonotype appeared a single time. The rearrangement links TRBV4-3 to TRBJ2-1; D not certain. This CDR3 is 14 amino acids long. Germline V lookup: CDR1 LGHNA, CDR2 YSLEER. V was cut by 8 bases and J by 6 bases, with 17 bases left in between. The DNA of the CDR3 is TGCGCCAGCGCCGCCGGGTCCCTAAGCAATGAGCAGTTCTTC. Translation gives CASAAGSLSNEQFF.

In the case of this clonotype: Given a much more abundant clone one base away, this may be a read error. The V gene is TRBV20-1, the J gene TRBJ2-7, with 8 bases matching TRBD2. The CDR3 consists of 15 residues. Trimming took 0 bases from V and 10 from J; bases not matched to a gene: 14. Germline-derived CDR1 and CDR2 are DFQATT and SNEGSKA (reference sequence). The CDR3 DNA sequence: TGCAGTGCTAGAGAAACGGGGGGGCCTCTAGGCGACCAGTACTTC. Amino acid sequence: CSARETGGPLGDQYF.

This chain links TRBV6-1 with TRBJ2-7; 9 bases fit TRBD1. The CDR3 covers 15 residues. Germline CDR1 MNHNS, CDR2 SASEGT. The J segment lost 0 bases and the V segment lost 6 bases, leaving 6 bases of the junction unmatched. In DNA, the CDR3 is TGTGCCAGCAGGCCCGGACAGGGGTACTCCTACGAGCAGTACGTC. Translated: CASRPGQGYSYEQYV.

A few counts support this clonotype. The junction shows a germline mismatch at one end, possibly a read error. V and J are TRBV20-1 and TRBJ1-2; D not certain. The V gene's germline CDR1 is DFQATT and CDR2 SNEGSKA (reference sequence). This CDR3 has 16 amino acids. The CDR3 sequence: CCARPNSAQLPYTYTF. DNA of the CDR3: TGCTGTGCTAGACCTAACTCGGCACAGCTGCCCTATACCTACACCTTC.

Here the CDR3 DNA reads TGTGCCAGCAGTTACAGCAGGGCCTACGAGCAGTACTTC. It codes for CASSYSRAYEQYF. The V and J genes are TRBV6-5 and TRBJ2-7; D perhaps matches TRBD1 (5 bases). CDR1 is MNHEY and CDR2 is SVGAGI in the germline V gene. The CDR3 runs 13 residues. The germline V and J ends were trimmed by 2 bases and 2 bases, with 7 bases remaining between them.

This clonotype was seen a few times. V and J are TRBV7-9 and TRBJ1-1, with unresolved D. The V end was cut by 5 bases, the J end by 6 bases, with 19 bases between. Germline loops: CDR1 SEHNR, CDR2 FQNEAQ (reference sequence). The CDR3 contains 15 residues. The DNA for the CDR3 is TGTGCCAGCAGCGCCCAGGCTACGAACGACGCTGAAGCTTTCTTT. It yields the protein CASSAQATNDAEAFF.

This clonotype was found many times. This rearrangement joins TRBV7-3 to TRBJ2-3; 7 nucleotides match TRBD1. The trim removed 5 bases at V and 0 bases at J, leaving 2 bases unmatched. The CDR3 totals 14 residues. Germline V gene sequence: CDR1 SGHTA, CDR2 FQGTGA. The CDR3 bases are TGTGCCAGCAGCCGGGACAGTAGCACAGATACGCAGTATTTT. Protein product: CASSRDSSTDTQYF.

In this sample, this clonotype turned up a few times. The chain employs TRBV5-1 and TRBJ2-4, with D perhaps being TRBD1 or TRBD2 (5 bases each). Between the trimmed V and J ends, which lost 2 bases and 7 bases, there was a span of 10 bases. The germline gives CDR1 SGHRS, CDR2 YFSETQ. The CDR3 is 13 residues long. The CDR3 nucleotides read TGCGCCAGCAGCTTCCCAGGGAGTAACATTCAGTACTTC. Its protein is CASSFPGSNIQYF.

This clonotype was counted at least ten times. This rearrangement joins TRBV7-2 to TRBJ2-1; TRBD2 aligns across 11 bases. V dropped 3 bases and J dropped 4; count of bases not matched to a gene: 2. CDR3 length: 15 amino acids. The V gene's germline CDR1 is SGHTA and CDR2 FQGNSA. CDR3 protein: CASSLASGGYNEQFF. The DNA of the CDR3 is TGTGCCAGCAGCTTGGCTAGCGGGGGGTACAATGAGCAGTTCTTC. Complete variable domain (other parts from reference TRBV7-2 and TRBJ2-1): GAGVSQSPSNKVTEKGKDVELRCDPISGHTALYWYRQSLGQGLEFLIYFQGNSAPDKSGLPSDRFSAERTGGSVSTLTIQRTQQEDSAVYLCASSLASGGYNEQFFGPGTRLTVL.

This clonotype showed up many times. This chain joins TRBV20-1 and TRBJ1-5; weak D call: TRBD1 (6 bases). The CDR3 extends over 14 amino acids. V dropped 2 bases and J dropped 6 bases, with 14 bases sitting between them. Germline V gene sequence: CDR1 DFQATT, CDR2 SNEGSKA (reference sequence). The CDR3 bases are TGCAGTGCTAGAACATACAGGGCAGGTCAGCCCCAGCATTTT. The encoded protein is CSARTYRAGQPQHF.

This clonotype was seen ten or more times. The rearrangement links TRBV6-5 to TRBJ2-5, with TRBD1 matching over 7 bases. V shed 2 bases and J 2 bases; nucleotides not matched to a gene: 5. CDR1 is MNHEY and CDR2 is SVGAGI in the germline V gene. This CDR3 is 15 amino acids long. The CDR3 protein is CASSYLGTAQETQYF. DNA for the CDR3: TGTGCCAGCAGTTACCTCGGGACAGCTCAAGAGACCCAGTACTTC.